The source of this T cell receptor (beta chain) is a study of T cell responses to AZD1222 COVID-19 vaccine. To note about this clone: What it recognizes is unknown.

General observations from the study: The number of AZD1222 recipients seropositive at baseline was only 6 or 7. None of the repertoires were sampled until the peak T cell response had passed.

This table comes from immunoSEQ multiplex PCR, and its TCRdb copy is limited to in-frame clones, with some not included. Seen here are approximately 140,000 clones, more than 90% observed once, and the top ten hold 3% to 4%. The germline gives CDR1 LNHDA, CDR2 SQIVND (reference sequence). This CDR3 spans 16 amino acids. J lost 4 bases, V lost 1 base, and 7 bases had no gene match. This receptor was taken from an adult who received the AZD1222 COVID-19 vaccine. Sample: peripheral blood, taken 28 days after the second AZD1222 dose. The rearrangement links TRBV19 to TRBJ1-5, with 7 positions matching TRBD1. The CDR3 DNA sequence: TGTGCCAGTAGTATAGGGATGGGGACAGAAAATCAGCCCCAGCATTTT. It specifies CASSIGMGTENQPQHF.